The 8 T cell receptor beta chains given below trace back to one sample, sequenced in a study of a mutant IDH1 vaccine in newly diagnosed glioma. Generated by immunoSEQ multiplex PCR, the TCRdb table keeps only in-frame clones and is missing some. The sample has approximately 44,000 clones, around 80% seen once. Regarding time point: week 35, safety follow-up. Every vaccine dose comprised 300 ug of mutant IDH1 20-mer peptide plus topical imiquimod. Their antigens remain unidentified. This sample comprised PBMCs, obtained from a glioma patient whose treatment included an IDH1 peptide vaccine. Source of these receptors: a middle-aged man with glioma.

The chain recombines TRBV2 with TRBJ2-3, with no clear D. Deletions cut 3 bases from V and 1 base from J, with 14 bases between. There are 16 residues in the CDR3. Germline CDR1 and CDR2: SNHLY and FYNNEI. The CDR3 DNA reads as TGTGCCAGCAGTGACCGACTCATTAGAGGCACAGATACGCAGTATTTT. Its translation: CASSDRLIRGTDTQYF.

This rearrangement joins TRBV19 to TRBJ2-1; D is uncertain. Germline V gene lookup returns CDR1 LNHDA and CDR2 SQIVND (reference sequence). The CDR3 is 14 amino acids. Trimming took off 0 bases at V and 6 bases at J, with 9 bases between the two ends. The CDR3 sequence: CASSIDRRSNEQFF. DNA of the CDR3: TGTGCCAGTAGTATAGATCGACGCTCCAATGAGCAGTTCTTC.

This clone was observed a handful of times. The gene calls are TRBV27 and TRBJ1-1; D gene uncertain. The CDR3 runs to 13 residues. The V gene's germline CDR1 is MNHEY and CDR2 SMNVEV (reference sequence). V lost 6 bases, J lost 0 bases, and 8 bases lay in between. The CDR3 DNA sequence: TGTGCCAGCAGCATAGACGTGAACACTGAAGCTTTCTTT. Amino acid sequence: CASSIDVNTEAFF.

The chain recombines TRBV7-9 with TRBJ2-5, with D unclear. Germline assignment: CDR1 SEHNR and CDR2 FQNEAQ (reference sequence). CDR3 length: 13 amino acids. Trimming shortened V by 1 base and J by 6 bases, and 9 bases separated the two germline ends. The CDR3 DNA follows: TGTGCCAGCAGCTTAGGAGGCTGGAAGACCCAGTACTTC. Translating it yields CASSLGGWKTQYF.

The chain carries TRBV30 and TRBJ1-3; no reliable D call. The CDR3 is 15 residues long. Trimming removed 1 base from V and 3 bases from J, with 13 bases in between. Germline CDR1 reads GTSNPN; CDR2 reads SVGIG (reference sequence). The DNA of the CDR3 is TGTGCCTGGAGTGCTCTGGAGGCAAGTGGAAACACCATATATTTT. Amino acids: CAWSALEASGNTIYF.

V is TRBV11-3 and J is TRBJ2-5; D uncertain. The germline CDR1 and CDR2 sequences are SGHNT and YENEEA. The CDR3 extends over 16 amino acids. Trimming shortened V by 0 bases and J by 4 bases, and 15 bases separated the two germline ends. The CDR3 reads CASSLDWARERETQYF. CDR3 coding DNA: TGTGCCAGCAGCTTAGATTGGGCCCGAGAAAGAGAGACCCAGTACTTC.

This chain joins TRBV19 and TRBJ2-1; TRBD1 might be the D (6 bases). V was trimmed by 3 bases and J by 1 base, leaving 7 bases between them. The CDR3 totals 14 residues. Germline loops: CDR1 LNHDA, CDR2 SQIVND (reference sequence). In DNA, the CDR3 is TGTGCCAGTAGTATCAGGGGTTCCTACAATGAGCAGTTCTTC. Amino acid sequence: CASSIRGSYNEQFF.

The genes are TRBV15 and TRBJ2-3, with TRBD1 as a possible D gene (6 bases). The V and J ends lost 1 base and 4 bases respectively, with 12 bases between them. The CDR3 length is 15 residues. Germline-derived CDR1 and CDR2 are LNHNV and YYDKDF (reference sequence). The CDR3 DNA is TGTGCCACCAGCAGAGGACAGGATGGTCCAGATACGCAGTATTTT. Encoded protein: CATSRGQDGPDTQYF.